What follows is one TCR beta chain and its context. Its cognate antigen is unknown. Assay: immunoSEQ multiplex PCR; the TCRdb copy retains only in-frame clones and omits some. The sample lists roughly 27,000 clones, 75% to 95% occurring once. The data belong to a study of T cells in localized non-small cell lung cancer. Points from the study as a whole: Measurement of T cell clonality placed uninvolved adjacent lung highest, above the level in tumor.

Germline V gives CDR1 SGHRS, CDR2 YFSETQ. The CDR3 is 18 residues long. Between the trimmed V and J ends, which lost 2 bases and 2 bases, there was a span of 20 bases. This specimen was peripheral blood, taken before any cancer treatment. The J gene is TRBJ1-5, the V gene TRBV5-1; TRBD1 is a possible D gene (5 bases). The source of this sequence is a female donor older than 55 with stage I lung adenocarcinoma. In DNA form, the CDR3 reads TGCGCCAGCAGCTTAGGGGCCGAATCTGGATTCGGCAATCAGCCCCAGCATTTT. Its protein is CASSLGAESGFGNQPQHF. The full variable domain, with the rest looked up from reference TRBV5-1 and TRBJ1-5, is KAGVTQTPRYLIKTRGQQVTLSCSPISGHRSVSWYQQTPGQGLQFLFEYFSETQRNKGNFPGRFSGRQFSNSRSEMNVSTLELGDSALYLCASSLGAESGFGNQPQHFGDGTRLSIL.